This TCR beta chain derives from a study of OX40 agonist ivuxolimab in advanced cancers. Study as a whole: Ivuxolimab, which patients received intravenously every 2 weeks, was dosed at 0.01 to 10 mg/kg. Patients assigned to dose escalation were diagnosed with hepatocellular carcinoma, melanoma, renal cell or head and neck cancer. Findings and limits, study-wide: The CD4+ and CD8+ T cells in the blood had expanded clonally by week 6 at 0.1 to 3.0 mg/kg.

On this clone: Antigen specificity is unknown.

The method was immunoSEQ multiplex PCR; TCRdb's version includes in-frame clones alone and lacks a portion of them. The sample holds 90,000 to 150,000 clones; 80% to 90% are singletons and the top ten take about 0.55%. Sequenced material: CD4+ or CD8+ T cells sorted from blood, taken in a trial of the OX40 agonist ivuxolimab. The sequence was obtained from an adult with an advanced solid tumor such as melanoma, head and neck, liver or kidney cancer.

CDR3 amino acids: CATSKNNEQFF. CDR3 sequence (DNA): TGTGCCACCAGCAAGAACAATGAGCAGTTCTTC. The chain employs TRBV15 and TRBJ2-1; D not resolved. The V end was cut by 4 bases, the J end by 5 bases, with 3 bases between. CDR3 length: 11 amino acids. Germline V lookup: CDR1 LNHNV, CDR2 YYDKDF (reference sequence).